These 11 T cell receptor beta chains share one sample of origin, sequenced in a study of response to subunit inactivated influenza vaccine. TCRdb called the RT-PCR reads again in MiXCR, with one record for every CDR3 protein. The sample yields about 170,000 distinct CDR3 sequences, more than 10% seen once. These data also featured in a second study, about T cells expressing NK-cell markers. That study adds: Synthesis of TCR beta cDNA relied on 5'RACE template switching carrying UMIs.

Sequencing used CD8+ T cells sorted from PBMCs, obtained 12 days after vaccination. Receptors were obtained from a man between 50 and 59 years old who received an inactivated influenza vaccine.

J is TRBJ2-3 and V is TRBV15; tentatively, D is TRBD2 (5 bases). Trimming shortened V by 5 bases and J by 14 bases, and 23 bases separated the two germline ends. The CDR3 consists of 14 residues. Germline assignment: CDR1 LNHNV and CDR2 YYDKDF (reference sequence). The CDR3 here is CATSRKRENGGRYF. The DNA of the CDR3 is TGTGCCACCAGCCGCAAAAGGGAGAATGGTGGTCGGTATTTT.

The rearrangement joins TRBV14 to TRBJ2-3, with 10 positions matching TRBD2. CDR3 length equals 15 residues. Germline V gene lookup returns CDR1 SGHDN and CDR2 FVKESK. V lost 1 base to trimming and J lost 7 bases; unmatched junction nucleotides: 5. The CDR3 DNA follows: TGTGCCAGCAGCCAAGGGGGACTAGCGTCACATACGCAGTATTTT. Its translation: CASSQGGLASHTQYF.

The sample holds a few counts of this clonotype. The V gene is TRBV7-2, the J gene TRBJ1-1, with unresolved D. The ends were cut back, 5 bases at V and 5 bases at J, with 9 bases in the middle. The germline CDR1 and CDR2 sequences are SGHTA and FQGNSA. This CDR3 spans 12 amino acids. In nucleotides, the CDR3 is TGTGCCAGCAGCCCCCTGCGAACTGAAGCTTTCTTT. Translated, it gives CASSPLRTEAFF.

V is TRBV6-4 and J is TRBJ2-1, with TRBD2 matching over 7 bases. The germline CDR1 and CDR2 sequences are MRHNA and SNTAGT. Losses at the gene ends were 1 base for V and 5 bases for J; bases not matched to a gene: 5. CDR3 length: 15 residues. CDR3 nucleotides: TGTGCCAGCAGTGACTGGGGCGGGAGCAACAATGAGCAGTTCTTC. Translating gives CASSDWGGSNNEQFF.

The chain combines TRBV25-1 with TRBJ2-3; either TRBD1 or TRBD2 may supply D (5 bases each). The CDR3 is 15 amino acids. Germline assignment: CDR1 MGHDK and CDR2 SYGVNS. V dropped 1 base and J dropped 2 bases, with 10 bases sitting between them. Written as DNA, the CDR3 is TGTGCCAGCAGTGAATTCGGGGCAGCCACAGATACGCAGTATTTT. Amino acids: CASSEFGAATDTQYF.

This clonotype was counted many times. The J gene is TRBJ2-1, the V gene TRBV7-9, with unresolved D. CDR3 length: 12 amino acids. V lost 3 bases to trimming and J lost 8 bases, with 8 bases between them. The germline gives CDR1 SEHNR, CDR2 FQNEAQ (reference sequence). The CDR3 loop is CASSFLPYEQFF. CDR3 nucleotides: TGTGCCAGCAGCTTTCTGCCTTATGAGCAGTTCTTC.

This clonotype was counted a few times. The rearrangement links TRBV12-3 or TRBV12-4 to TRBJ2-3; D is possibly TRBD1 (7 bases). The length of the CDR3 is 16 residues. Trimming cost V 2 bases and J 0 bases, with 12 bases left between them. This chain's CDR3 is CASSLPQGTSTDTQYF. Written as DNA, the CDR3 is TGTGCCAGCAGTTTACCACAGGGGACTAGCACAGATACGCAGTATTTT.

This clonotype was seen once. J is TRBJ2-7 and V is TRBV27, with D tentatively TRBD1 (5 bases). The length of the CDR3 is 12 residues. With 3 bases removed from V and 5 bases from J, the gap between germline ends came to 8 bases. The germline gives CDR1 MNHEY, CDR2 SMNVEV (reference sequence). For the CDR3, the DNA is TGTGCCAGCAGTTTGCAGGGCCACGAGCAGTACTTC. This encodes CASSLQGHEQYF.

This clonotype was detected a few times. This chain joins TRBV5-8 and TRBJ2-1; D might be TRBD2 (5 bases). Germline V gives CDR1 SGHTS, CDR2 YDEGEE. The germline V and J ends were trimmed by 1 base and 6 bases, with 11 bases remaining between them. The CDR3 contains 14 residues. CDR3 residues: CASSLTASCNEQFF. CDR3 in DNA: TGTGCCAGCAGCTTGACGGCTAGCTGCAATGAGCAGTTCTTC.

The chain has TRBV29-1 and TRBJ2-7; TRBD1 is a possible D gene (5 bases). Between the trimmed V and J ends, which lost 5 bases and 0 bases, there was a span of 11 bases. The CDR3 has 13 residues. Germline CDR1 reads SQVTM; CDR2 reads ANQGSEA. CDR3 sequence (DNA): TGCAGCGTTAAAGGACAAAGCTCCTACGAGCAGTACTTC. This codes for CSVKGQSSYEQYF.

The rearrangement links TRBV30 to TRBJ2-7; D may be TRBD1 or TRBD2 (5 bases each). Germline lookup yields CDR1 GTSNPN and CDR2 SVGIG (reference sequence). The CDR3 length is 16 residues. V lost 0 bases and J lost 0, with 15 bases in between. The CDR3 here is CAWSVRVGTLSYEQYF. The DNA for the CDR3 is TGTGCCTGGAGTGTACGGGTAGGGACCCTCTCCTACGAGCAGTACTTC.